These 19 T cell receptor beta chains share one sample of origin, sequenced in a study of memory CD4+ T cells and cytomegalovirus serostatus. The table came from immunoSEQ multiplex PCR; TCRdb's copy has only in-frame clones and leaves some out. This repertoire shows over 50,000 clones, roughly four fifths found once; its top ten account for 1.6%. The sort gate was single viable CD3+CD4+CD8-CD45RO+ cells for memory CD4+ T cells. Material: memory CD4+ T cells from blood. These receptor sequences come from an adult in good health and CMV-seronegative.

The DNA for the CDR3 is TGTGCCAGCAGCCTCAGGGGTACTAGCGGGGGGGTAGAGACCCAGTACTTC. This gives the protein CASSLRGTSGGVETQYF. V gene TRBV9 combines with J gene TRBJ2-5; the match to TRBD2 covers 13 bases. The V segment lost 4 bases and the J segment 4 bases; nucleotides outside the gene matches: 10. Germline CDR1 reads SGDLS; CDR2 reads YYNGEE. This CDR3 spans 17 amino acids.

The V and J genes are TRBV29-1 and TRBJ1-4; a possible D gene is TRBD1 (5 bases). Trimming removed 7 bases from V and 5 bases from J, with 14 bases in between. This CDR3 has 13 amino acids. Germline-derived CDR1 and CDR2 are SQVTM and ANQGSEA. CDR3 residues: CSGALTVNEKLFF. The CDR3 region has the DNA TGCAGCGGGGCATTGACAGTAAATGAAAAACTGTTTTTT.

The chain uses TRBV18 and TRBJ2-1; TRBD2 matches at 15 bases. Germline V lookup: CDR1 KGHSH, CDR2 LQKENI. V trimming: 3 bases; J trimming: 4 bases; junction bases outside the gene matches: 4. This CDR3 is 17 amino acids long. The DNA of the CDR3 is TGTGCCAGCTCACCGACAGGACTAGCGGGAGGGTACAATGAGCAGTTCTTC. This encodes CASSPTGLAGGYNEQFF.

This chain links TRBV2 with TRBJ2-2, with 13 bases aligning to TRBD2. This CDR3 contains 19 residues. Germline V lookup: CDR1 SNHLY, CDR2 FYNNEI. After removal of 3 bases from V and 0 bases from J, the junction contained 7 bases not matched to a gene. DNA for the CDR3: TGTGCCAGCAGTGACCTGGGACTAGCGGGGAATACGAACACCGGGGAGCTGTTTTTT. It encodes CASSDLGLAGNTNTGELFF.

V gene TRBV19 combines with J gene TRBJ2-2, with 8 bases matching TRBD2. The V and J ends lost 3 bases and 4 bases, in that order; junction bases with no gene match: 1. The CDR3 has 14 residues. Germline CDR1 is LNHDA and CDR2 is SQIVND (reference sequence). Written as DNA, the CDR3 is TGTGCCAGTAGTATGACTAGCGCCACCGGGGAGCTGTTTTTT. It encodes CASSMTSATGELFF.

This clone is deemed medium-sized. J is TRBJ1-6 and V is TRBV19; D gene unclear. Trimming took 7 bases from V and 6 from J, leaving 16 bases between them. CDR3 length equals 15 residues. Germline CDR1 reads LNHDA; CDR2 reads SQIVND (reference sequence). CDR3 sequence (DNA): TGTGCCAGTACTAGGGATCCGCGCGGTAATTCACCCCTCCACTTT. This gives the protein CASTRDPRGNSPLHF.

This chain uses TRBV5-3 with TRBJ1-5, with D perhaps TRBD1 (5 bases). TRBV5-3 is an ORF, with its function uncertain. V lost 10 bases, J lost 4 bases, and 12 bases lay in between. This CDR3 comprises 12 residues. Here the CDR3 reads CARGRTNQPQHF. CDR3 nucleotide sequence: TGTGCCCGGGGACGGACAAATCAGCCCCAGCATTTT.

This clone showed up just a few times. The rearrangement links TRBV29-1 to TRBJ1-1; TRBD1 is a possible D gene (5 bases). Looked up from germline, CDR1 is SQVTM and CDR2 is ANQGSEA. There are 14 residues in the CDR3. The V end lost 6 bases, the J end lost 8 bases, and 22 bases lay between the germline ends. CDR3 DNA sequence: TGCAGCGTCGAAAATACAAGGGGATACTTCGAAGCTTTCTTT. Its translation is CSVENTRGYFEAFF.

J is TRBJ2-7 and V is TRBV6-5; TRBD1 matches at 11 bases. V lost 6 bases, J lost 4 bases, and 2 bases stayed unmatched. CDR1 is MNHEY, CDR2 SVGAGI, per germline. The CDR3 extends over 13 amino acids. The CDR3 DNA is TGTGCCAGCAGCTGGGACAGGGGGTACGAGCAGTACTTC. Translated: CASSWDRGYEQYF.

The V call is TRBV27, the J call TRBJ2-5; 7 nucleotides match TRBD2. The DNA end lines up better with TRBJ2-7; the J call may be wrong. From germline, CDR1 is MNHEY and CDR2 SMNVEV (reference sequence). The CDR3 contains 15 residues. The CDR3 is CASSLGSSGSYEQYF. The CDR3 nucleotides are TGTGCCAGCAGTTTAGGGTCTAGCGGATCCTACGAGCAGTACTTC.

CDR3 amino acids: CASSLTTGGSFF. In DNA, the CDR3 is TGTGCCAGCAGCTTAACGACAGGGGGGTCTTTCTTT. This chain uses TRBV7-2 with TRBJ1-1; 9 bases agree with TRBD1. This CDR3 is 12 amino acids long. Germline-derived CDR1 and CDR2 are SGHTA and FQGNSA. V shed 2 bases, J shed 12 bases, and the junction held 4 bases outside the gene matches.

The J gene is TRBJ2-7, the V gene TRBV27, with D possibly being TRBD1 (5 bases). Germline CDR1 reads MNHEY; CDR2 reads SMNVEV (reference sequence). This CDR3 contains 14 residues. V was trimmed by 5 bases and J by 4 bases, leaving 15 bases between them. The CDR3 spells CASSPGQKGYEQYF. In nucleotides, the CDR3 is TGTGCCAGCAGTCCCGGTCAAAAGGGGTACGAGCAGTACTTC.

V gene TRBV6-5 combines with J gene TRBJ1-2, with D possibly TRBD1 on 5 matching bases. This CDR3 is built from 14 residues. Germline V gene lookup returns CDR1 MNHEY and CDR2 SVGAGI. The germline V and J ends were trimmed by 7 bases and 3 bases, with 15 bases remaining between them. The CDR3 coding sequence is TGTGCCAGCACTCAGCCTGGGACTGACTATGGCTACACCTTC. Amino acids: CASTQPGTDYGYTF.

The V gene is TRBV5-1, the J gene TRBJ1-3; TRBD1 might be the D (5 bases). Germline CDR1 reads SGHRS; CDR2 reads YFSETQ. The V end was cut by 2 bases, the J end by 3 bases, with 15 bases between. This CDR3 is built from 16 residues. CDR3 sequence (DNA): TGCGCCAGCAGCTTTGACTCCCCCGGGGGTGGAAACACCATATATTTT. Residues: CASSFDSPGGGNTIYF.

The V gene is TRBV9, the J gene TRBJ2-1; TRBD1 is a possible D gene (6 bases). CDR1 SGDLS and CDR2 YYNGEE come from the germline V gene. The V and J ends lost 2 bases and 0 bases respectively, with 9 bases between them. This CDR3 is built from 15 residues. The CDR3 coding sequence is TGTGCCAGCAGCGTCCAGGACAGCTCCTACAATGAGCAGTTCTTC. This sequence encodes CASSVQDSSYNEQFF.

The chain links TRBV28 to TRBJ1-2; TRBD1 agrees at 10 bases. J was trimmed by 4 bases and V by 6 bases; bases with no gene match: 5. In germline, CDR1 is MDHEN, CDR2 SYDVKM. The CDR3 covers 14 residues. Here the CDR3 reads CASSGQGVIYGYTF. Here the CDR3 DNA reads TGTGCCAGCAGCGGACAGGGGGTGATCTATGGCTACACCTTC.

This clone was counted only a few times. The CDR3 DNA follows: TGTGCCAGCTCGTACAGGGGGCTGAACACTGAAGCTTTCTTT. This translates into CASSYRGLNTEAFF. V is TRBV18 and J is TRBJ1-1; 9 bases fit TRBD1. With V trimmed by 6 bases and J by 0 bases, 2 bases remained unmatched. The CDR3 extends over 14 amino acids. Looked up from germline, CDR1 is KGHSH and CDR2 is LQKENI. The full variable domain, with the rest looked up from reference TRBV18 and TRBJ1-1, is NAGVMQNPRHLVRRRGQEARLRCSPMKGHSHVYWYRQLPEEGLKFMVYLQKENIIDESGMPKERFSAEFPKEGPSILRIQQVVRGDSAAYFCASSYRGLNTEAFFGQGTRLTVV.

V usage is TRBV2 and J usage is TRBJ2-5; D might be TRBD2 (5 bases). This CDR3 is 12 amino acids long. With 6 bases removed from V and 3 bases from J, the gap between germline ends came to 8 bases. Germline assignment: CDR1 SNHLY and CDR2 FYNNEI. The CDR3 region has the DNA TGTGCCAGCAGGCGGGCGGAAGAGACCCAGTACTTC. Translating it yields CASRRAEETQYF.

V gene TRBV12-2 combines with J gene TRBJ1-1. TRBV12-2 is noted as a pseudogene. The CDR3 spans 14 residues. The CDR3 spells CASRLALPEGEAFF. CDR3 DNA sequence: TGTGCAAGTCGCTTAGCCCTGCCGGAGGGGGAAGCTTTCTTT.